This passage covers 5 T cell receptor beta chains from one sample sequenced in a study of blood T cells in healthy people across ages. A second PCR of about 6 to 12 cycles used a sample-barcoded 5' primer and a J-beta primer mix. TCRdb redid the calling of the 5' RACE reads with MiXCR, one entry per CDR3 protein. The data contain around 800,000 distinct CDR3 sequences, around a quarter of them seen just once; the ten biggest clones take up about 3%. The same sample was also used in a study of T cells of mothers and their children.

The specimen sequenced was blood. These receptors were obtained from a boy aged 10-17 years in good health.

A few counts support this clonotype. CDR3: CSARDSKSSGNTIYF. CDR3 DNA sequence: TGCAGTGCTAGAGATTCTAAGAGCTCTGGAAACACCATATATTTT. This sequence joins TRBV20-1 and TRBJ1-3; D is uncertain. This CDR3 contains 15 residues. Per the germline V gene, CDR1 is DFQATT and CDR2 is SNEGSKA (reference sequence). Deletions cut 0 bases from V and 0 bases from J, with 9 bases between.

This clonotype was picked up a small number of times. V and J are TRBV20-1 and TRBJ1-1, with D uncertain. From germline, CDR1 is DFQATT and CDR2 SNEGSKA (reference sequence). The V end was cut by 1 base, the J end by 3 bases, with 18 bases between. The CDR3 runs 16 residues. The CDR3 region is CSARVPYGNGDTEAFF. CDR3 sequence (DNA): TGCAGTGCTAGAGTACCCTACGGCAACGGGGACACTGAAGCTTTCTTT.

This clonotype came up a few times. The gene calls are TRBV9 and TRBJ2-3; D may be TRBD1 (6 bases). Germline V lookup: CDR1 SGDLS, CDR2 YYNGEE. Trimming cost V 2 bases and J 1 base, with 8 bases left between them. The CDR3 has 14 amino acids. The CDR3, as DNA: TGTGCCAGCAGCGTCGGACAGCGCACAGATACGCAGTATTTT. This sequence encodes CASSVGQRTDTQYF.

The genes are TRBV29-1 and TRBJ1-4; a possible D gene is TRBD1 (5 bases). The CDR3 has 11 residues. Trimming removed 7 bases at V and 6 bases at J, with 9 bases between. Germline CDR1 SQVTM, CDR2 ANQGSEA. This CDR3 is CSAGGDEKLFF. CDR3 nucleotides: TGCAGCGCTGGGGGGGATGAAAAACTGTTTTTT.

This clonotype appeared many times. The CDR3 region has the DNA TGTGCCAGCAGCCCCGGAGGAACAAGTACGCAGTATTTT. This sequence encodes CASSPGGTSTQYF. This chain connects TRBV3-1 to TRBJ2-3; D perhaps matches TRBD2 (5 bases). V lost 4 bases to trimming and J lost 8 bases, with 13 bases between them. In germline, CDR1 is LGHDT, CDR2 YNNKEL (reference sequence). The CDR3 loop spans 13 amino acids.